This T cell receptor (beta chain) was captured in a study of blood T cell repertoires in COVID-19. Study-wide background: T cells, B-cell-depleted T cells, or PBMCs supplied cDNA or gDNA.

TCRdb's table, derived via immunoSEQ multiplex PCR, lists solely in-frame clones and lacks some. The data show a few hundred thousand clones, over 75% seen once. Recruitment covered about 26 US areas and drew participants whose ages spanned about 18 to 100 years. The CDR3 runs to 13 residues. Trimming left V 1 base short and J 7 bases short, with 10 bases between. Germline V CDR1 and CDR2: MGHRA, YSYEKL. The receptor was isolated from a woman in her 40s who had recovered from COVID-19. V usage is TRBV4-1 and J usage is TRBJ1-2; TRBD1 is a possible D gene (5 bases). The material sequenced was PBMCs or T cells enriched from blood (not recorded which). The chain's CDR3 is CASSQGGGSGYTF. As DNA, the CDR3 is TGCGCCAGCAGCCAAGGGGGGGGTTCTGGCTACACCTTC.